The T cell receptor (beta chain) under discussion was sequenced for a study of vaccination effects on CD4 cells after COVID-19. Study-wide context: Sample donation by two convalescent patients took place 16 days and one week before vaccination.

Produced via immunoSEQ multiplex PCR; TCRdb's table is partial and in-frame only. This repertoire shows roughly 24,000 clones, about 72% found once; its top ten account for approximately 16%. Germline loops: CDR1 SGDLS, CDR2 YYNGEE. The V end lost 0 bases, the J end lost 2 bases, and 9 bases lay between the germline ends. The CDR3 runs 16 residues. Before sequencing took place, the ViraFEST assay used viral peptide pools to expand antigen-specific CD4+ T cells. A roughly 10-day culture period preceded the isolation of CD4+ T cells. The person was diagnosed with PCR-confirmed SARS-CoV-2 infection between March and December 2020. They grew approximately 2.1 million PBMC in each well, adding 10 IU/ml IL-2 and 10 ug/ml peptides. In the case of this clone: Its specificity is unknown.

Study-wide points: Relatively few convalescent patients took part in the study, which had no early post-infection timepoints.

The receptor was derived from a human donor who had a prior SARS-CoV-2 infection. Sequenced here: CD4+ T cells from PBMCs cultured with SARS-CoV-2 spike peptides, sampled before COVID-19 vaccination. The chain recombines TRBV9 with TRBJ1-6, with D unclear. CDR3 amino acids: CASSVGGGTYNSPLHF. The CDR3 DNA follows: TGTGCCAGCAGCGTAGGAGGTGGCACCTATAATTCACCCCTCCACTTT.